This is a list of T cell receptor beta chains from one sample in a study of T cells expressing NK-cell markers. TCRdb processed the 5' RACE reads again and assigns one entry to each CDR3 protein, with no DNA. This sample's clone table lists some 450,000 distinct CDR3 sequences. The specimen was blood T cells: a sorted CD56 or NKG2C T cell subset, CD4+ or CD8+ T cells, or bulk PBMC T cells (not recorded which). These receptors were taken from a woman between 18 and 70 years old in good health. CDR3s include the opening cysteine and the closing phenylalanine or tryptophan. The order of the fields is J gene, V gene, CDR3 protein.

j_gene: TRBJ2-3
v_gene: TRBV7-9
CDR3aa: CASSLVGSDTQYF

j_gene: TRBJ2-2
v_gene: TRBV6-1
CDR3aa: CASSLGQGARTGELFF

j_gene: TRBJ2-5
v_gene: TRBV27
CDR3aa: CASSLLGGGEYETQYF

j_gene: TRBJ2-7
v_gene: TRBV5-1
CDR3aa: CASSLNGAYEQYF

j_gene: TRBJ2-1
v_gene: TRBV21-1
CDR3aa: CASSKANSAVNEQFF

j_gene: TRBJ1-1
v_gene: TRBV6-2/TRBV6-3
CDR3aa: CASSTTRQALLNTEAFF

j_gene: TRBJ1-1
v_gene: TRBV7-3
CDR3aa: CASSLGTSTGNTEAFF

j_gene: TRBJ2-6
v_gene: TRBV2
CDR3aa: CAGRTGYGANVLTF

j_gene: TRBJ2-3
v_gene: TRBV7-7
CDR3aa: CASSLGGRRDTDTQYF

j_gene: TRBJ2-2
v_gene: TRBV14
CDR3aa: CASSQTGITTGELFF

j_gene: TRBJ2-1
v_gene: TRBV12-3/TRBV12-4
CDR3aa: CASSSKGPYNEQFF

j_gene: TRBJ1-1
v_gene: TRBV12-3/TRBV12-4
CDR3aa: CASSLQVMNTEAFF

j_gene: TRBJ1-4
v_gene: TRBV4-2
CDR3aa: CASSQDVGQATEKLFF

j_gene: TRBJ2-1
v_gene: TRBV20-1
CDR3aa: CSASLAGRRRSYNEQFF

j_gene: TRBJ2-5
v_gene: TRBV5-1
CDR3aa: CASSFGTANQETQYF

j_gene: TRBJ1-2
v_gene: TRBV19
CDR3aa: CASSIRGGYTF

j_gene: TRBJ1-3
v_gene: TRBV12-3/TRBV12-4
CDR3aa: CASRATHARSGNTIYF

j_gene: TRBJ2-5
v_gene: TRBV18
CDR3aa: CASSPIFGTNQETQYF

j_gene: TRBJ2-1
v_gene: TRBV4-1
CDR3aa: CASSQGIDQYYNEQFF

j_gene: TRBJ2-2
v_gene: TRBV20-1
CDR3aa: CSALRKNTGELFF

j_gene: TRBJ2-5
v_gene: TRBV5-6
CDR3aa: CASSFGQPQETQYF

j_gene: TRBJ1-1
v_gene: TRBV5-4
CDR3aa: CASRAHQMNTEAFF

j_gene: TRBJ2-5
v_gene: TRBV20-1
CDR3aa: CSDLDRRGHETQYF

j_gene: TRBJ1-2
v_gene: TRBV3-1
CDR3aa: CASSPKGYSYGYTF

j_gene: TRBJ2-3
v_gene: TRBV5-1
CDR3aa: CASSYGTSGGDTQYF

j_gene: TRBJ1-1
v_gene: TRBV20-1
CDR3aa: CSAREVVGETEAFF

j_gene: TRBJ1-5
v_gene: TRBV19
CDR3aa: CASSPSWGSNQPQHF

j_gene: TRBJ2-2
v_gene: TRBV5-6
CDR3aa: CASSPSLGNTGELFF

j_gene: TRBJ1-4
v_gene: TRBV20-1
CDR3aa: CSARGQGEGATNEKLFF

j_gene: TRBJ2-5
v_gene: TRBV18
CDR3aa: CASSPSKGQVQETQYF

j_gene: TRBJ2-3
v_gene: TRBV11-2
CDR3aa: CASSFQGARTDTQYF